The source of this T cell receptor beta chain is a study of blood T cell repertoires in COVID-19. Study-wide background: Samples came from the United States, Italy and Spain, spanning acute and convalescent COVID-19.

Some clones are missing from TCRdb's copy, which holds only in-frame ones; the method was immunoSEQ multiplex PCR. Counted here are around 200,000 clones, about 88% occurring once; the ten biggest clones make up more than 6.5%. The sample was peripheral blood. The sequence was obtained from a woman over 75 in a cohort sampled during active or convalescent COVID-19.

The CDR3 DNA follows: TGTGCCAGCAGTCACACCCTCAGTAACTATGGCTACACCTTC. It translates to CASSHTLSNYGYTF. The genes are TRBV6-2 or TRBV6-3 and TRBJ1-2; D is unresolved. The CDR3 covers 14 residues. Germline V gene lookup returns CDR1 MNHEY and CDR2 SVGEGT. Trimming stripped 5 bases from V and 1 base from J, with 11 bases between.